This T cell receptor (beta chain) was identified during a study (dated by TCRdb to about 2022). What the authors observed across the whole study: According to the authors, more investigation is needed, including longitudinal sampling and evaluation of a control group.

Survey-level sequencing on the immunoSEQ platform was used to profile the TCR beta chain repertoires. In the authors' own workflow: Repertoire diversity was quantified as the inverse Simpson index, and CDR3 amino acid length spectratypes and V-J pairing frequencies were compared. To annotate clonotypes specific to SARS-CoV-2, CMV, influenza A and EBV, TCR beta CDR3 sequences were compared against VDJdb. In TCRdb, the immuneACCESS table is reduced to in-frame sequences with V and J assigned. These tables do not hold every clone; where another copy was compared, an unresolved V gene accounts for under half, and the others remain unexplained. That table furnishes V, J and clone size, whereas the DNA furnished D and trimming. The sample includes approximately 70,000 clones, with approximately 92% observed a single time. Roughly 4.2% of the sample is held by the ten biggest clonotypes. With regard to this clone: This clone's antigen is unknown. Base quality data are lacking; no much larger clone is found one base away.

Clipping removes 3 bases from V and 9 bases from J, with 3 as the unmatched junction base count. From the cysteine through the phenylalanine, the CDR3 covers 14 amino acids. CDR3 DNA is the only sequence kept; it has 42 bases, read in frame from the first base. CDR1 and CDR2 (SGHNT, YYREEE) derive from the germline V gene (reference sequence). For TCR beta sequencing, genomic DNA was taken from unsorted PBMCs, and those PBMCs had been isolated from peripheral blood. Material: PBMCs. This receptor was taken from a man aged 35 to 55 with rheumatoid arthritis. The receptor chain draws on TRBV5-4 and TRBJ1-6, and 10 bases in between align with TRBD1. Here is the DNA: TGTGCCAGCAGCTCCTGGACAGGGGGTTCACCCCTCCACTTT. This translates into CASSSWTGGSPLHF.